These 3 T cell receptor beta chains originate from one sample sequenced in a study of Ad26.COV2.S vaccination and SARS-CoV-2 variants. Repertoires were generated with immunoSEQ multiplex PCR, while TCRdb's copy carries only in-frame clones and drops some. Here the sample spans about 370,000 clones, 70% to 90% being singletons. Treatment noted: about 20 received Ad26.COV2.S at low or high dose, single or two shots; five or six received placebo; per-sample allocation not given. Vaccine and placebo recipients were sampled on day 63 after the first injection. This sample comprised peripheral blood, obtained in a trial of Ad26.COV2.S vaccine versus placebo. These TCRs come from a person between 18 and 65 years old who received the Ad26.COV2.S COVID-19 vaccine or a placebo.

V usage is TRBV6-5 and J usage is TRBJ1-5; 10 bases agree with TRBD1. This CDR3 is built from 14 residues. Germline values: CDR1 MNHEY, CDR2 SVGAGI. V was pared by 6 bases and J by 4 bases, with 3 bases of the junction left unmatched. The CDR3 coding sequence is TGTGCCAGCAGAAGACAGGGGGCGAATCAGCCCCAGCATTTT. Translated, it gives CASRRQGANQPQHF.

The J gene is TRBJ1-5, the V gene TRBV18; no clear D. Per germline, CDR1 KGHSH and CDR2 LQKENI. Trimming took 4 bases from V and 4 from J, leaving 14 bases between them. The CDR3 totals 15 residues. This CDR3 is CASSQLPGPNQPQHF. The CDR3 DNA sequence: TGTGCCAGCTCACAACTCCCTGGGCCGAATCAGCCCCAGCATTTT.

In its sample, this clone was seen once. The V call is TRBV7-9, the J call TRBJ1-1; D call uncertain. V lost 7 bases, J lost 0 bases, and 12 bases lay in between. CDR1 is SEHNR, CDR2 FQNEAQ, per germline (reference sequence). The CDR3 loop spans 14 amino acids. CDR3 in amino acids: CASNLDRLNTEAFF. CDR3 in DNA: TGTGCCAGCAATCTCGATCGTTTGAACACTGAAGCTTTCTTT.